Presented here are 5 T cell receptor beta chains from one specimen sequenced in a study of cytomegalovirus exposure and HLA in healthy donors. Researchers ran the PCR with 60 Vbeta and 13 Jbeta primers. Profiled with immunoSEQ multiplex PCR; TCRdb holds only in-frame clones, not every one. Of about 91,000 clones listed, 70% to 90% were seen once; the top ten hold under 2.5%. The sample comprised PBMCs. The receptors shown here come from a man younger than 35 in good health and CMV-seronegative.

With regard to this clone: The junction shows a germline mismatch at one end, possibly a read error. CDR3 in DNA: TGCCCCCCAGGGGTCAGCGGGGGAATATACGAGCAGTACTTC. Protein product: CPPGVSGGIYEQYF. This chain uses TRBV28 with TRBJ2-7, with 8 bases fitting TRBD2. The CDR3 loop spans 14 amino acids. Germline CDR1 reads MDHEN; CDR2 reads SYDVKM.

The J gene is TRBJ2-1, the V gene TRBV18; possible D gene TRBD1, 5 bases. CDR1 and CDR2 (germline): KGHSH, LQKENI. CDR3 length equals 18 residues. Trimming cost V 0 bases and J 3 bases, with 18 bases left between them. DNA of the CDR3: TGTGCCAGCTCACCACCGATTCTTCGGCAGGGTTACTACAATGAGCAGTTCTTC. Translated: CASSPPILRQGYYNEQFF.

The V gene is TRBV10-3, the J gene TRBJ2-3, with TRBD2 identical over 7 bases. CDR3 length: 13 amino acids. With 9 bases clipped from V and 0 bases from J, the junction kept 3 bases outside the gene matches. The germline gives CDR1 ENHRY, CDR2 SYGVKD. This CDR3 reads CAISGDSTDTQYF. Here the CDR3 DNA reads TGTGCCATAAGCGGGGACAGCACAGATACGCAGTATTTT.

This chain uses TRBV29-1 with TRBJ2-2; the match to TRBD1 covers 7 bases. The J segment lost 3 bases and the V segment lost 4 bases, leaving 8 bases of the junction unmatched. CDR1 is SQVTM and CDR2 is ANQGSEA in the germline V gene. The CDR3 runs to 15 residues. The CDR3 is CSVATPGGYTGELFF. CDR3 bases: TGCAGCGTTGCAACCCCAGGGGGTTACACCGGGGAGCTGTTTTTT.

The chain recombines TRBV7-3 with TRBJ2-3, with TRBD1 identical over 9 bases. V was pared by 5 bases and J by 2 bases, with 5 bases of the junction left unmatched. CDR1 is SGHTA, CDR2 FQGTGA, per germline. The CDR3 covers 15 residues. The CDR3 sequence is CASSAGTGFTDTQYF. The CDR3 DNA sequence: TGTGCCAGCAGCGCCGGGACAGGGTTCACAGATACGCAGTATTTT.